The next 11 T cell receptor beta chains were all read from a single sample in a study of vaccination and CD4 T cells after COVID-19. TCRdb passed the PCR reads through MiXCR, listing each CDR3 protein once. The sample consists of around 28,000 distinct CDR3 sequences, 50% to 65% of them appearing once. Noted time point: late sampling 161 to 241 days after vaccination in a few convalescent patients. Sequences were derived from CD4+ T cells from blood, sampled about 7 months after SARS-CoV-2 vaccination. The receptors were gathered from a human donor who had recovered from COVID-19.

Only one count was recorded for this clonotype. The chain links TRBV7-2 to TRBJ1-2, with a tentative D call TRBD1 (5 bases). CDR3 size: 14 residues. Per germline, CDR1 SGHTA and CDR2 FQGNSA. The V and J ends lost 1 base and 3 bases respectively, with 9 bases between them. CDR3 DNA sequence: TGTGCCAGCAGCTTAGATGGGGACTACTATGGCTACACCTTC. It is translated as CASSLDGDYYGYTF.

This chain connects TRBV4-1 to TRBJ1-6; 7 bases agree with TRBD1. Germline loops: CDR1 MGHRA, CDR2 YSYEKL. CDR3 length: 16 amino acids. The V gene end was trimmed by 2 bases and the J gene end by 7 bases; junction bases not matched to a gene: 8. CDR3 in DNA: TGCGCCAGCAGCCAAACAAACCGGGACAGAAATTCACCCCTCCACTTT. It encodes CASSQTNRDRNSPLHF.

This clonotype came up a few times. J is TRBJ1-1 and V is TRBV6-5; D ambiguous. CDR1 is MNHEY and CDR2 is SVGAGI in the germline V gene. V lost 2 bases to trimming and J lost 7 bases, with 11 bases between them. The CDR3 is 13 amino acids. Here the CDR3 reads CASSYMDGGEAFF. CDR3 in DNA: TGTGCCAGCAGTTACATGGACGGTGGTGAAGCTTTCTTT.

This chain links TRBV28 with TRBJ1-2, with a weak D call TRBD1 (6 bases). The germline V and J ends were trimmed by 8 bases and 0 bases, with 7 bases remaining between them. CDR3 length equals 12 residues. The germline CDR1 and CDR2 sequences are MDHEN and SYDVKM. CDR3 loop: CASWDTNYGYTF. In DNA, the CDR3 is TGTGCCAGCTGGGACACTAACTATGGCTACACCTTC.

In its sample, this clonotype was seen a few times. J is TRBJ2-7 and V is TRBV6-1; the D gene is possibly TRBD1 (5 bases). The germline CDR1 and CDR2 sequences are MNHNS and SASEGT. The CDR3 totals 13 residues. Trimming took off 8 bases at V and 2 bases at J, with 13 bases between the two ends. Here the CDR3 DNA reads TGTGCCAGCTCAAAGACAGATGCCTACGAGCAGTACTTC. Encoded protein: CASSKTDAYEQYF.

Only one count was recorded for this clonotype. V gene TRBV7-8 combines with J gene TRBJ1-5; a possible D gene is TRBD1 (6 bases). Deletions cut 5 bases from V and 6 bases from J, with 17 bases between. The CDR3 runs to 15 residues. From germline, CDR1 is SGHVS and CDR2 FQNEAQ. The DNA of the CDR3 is TGTGCCAGCAGCCCCCTCGCCGGGGGCGGTCAGCCCCAGCATTTT. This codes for CASSPLAGGGQPQHF. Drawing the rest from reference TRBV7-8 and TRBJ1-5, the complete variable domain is GAGVSQSPRYKVAKRGQDVALRCDPISGHVSLFWYQQALGQGPEFLTYFQNEAQLDKSGLPSDRFFAERPEGSVSTLKIQRTQQEDSAVYLCASSPLAGGGQPQHFGDGTRLSIL.

CDR3 amino acids: CASSLARDLGEQYF. CDR3 coding DNA: TGTGCCAGCAGCTTGGCCCGGGACTTAGGGGAGCAGTACTTC. V usage is TRBV7-2 and J usage is TRBJ2-7; maybe TRBD2 (6 bases). Germline CDR1 reads SGHTA; CDR2 reads FQGNSA. V was pared by 3 bases and J by 7 bases, with 16 bases between. The CDR3 has 14 amino acids.

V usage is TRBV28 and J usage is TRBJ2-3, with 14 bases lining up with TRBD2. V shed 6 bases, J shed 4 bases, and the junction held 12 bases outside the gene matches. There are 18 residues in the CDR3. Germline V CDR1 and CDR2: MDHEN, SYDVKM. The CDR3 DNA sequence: TGTGCCAGCAGACCTCGCAGGGGGACTAGCGGGAGCCCAGATACGCAGTATTTT. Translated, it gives CASRPRRGTSGSPDTQYF.

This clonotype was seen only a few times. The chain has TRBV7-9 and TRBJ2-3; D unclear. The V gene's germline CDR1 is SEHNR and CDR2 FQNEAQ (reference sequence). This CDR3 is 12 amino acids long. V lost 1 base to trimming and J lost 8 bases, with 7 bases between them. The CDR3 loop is CASSLDELTQYF. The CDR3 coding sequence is TGTGCCAGCAGCTTAGATGAGCTTACGCAGTATTTT.

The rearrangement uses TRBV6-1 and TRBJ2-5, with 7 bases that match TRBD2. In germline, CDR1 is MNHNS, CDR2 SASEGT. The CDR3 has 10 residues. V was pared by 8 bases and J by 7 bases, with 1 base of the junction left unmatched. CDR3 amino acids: CASGGVTQYF. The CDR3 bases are TGTGCCAGCGGGGGGGTGACCCAGTACTTC.

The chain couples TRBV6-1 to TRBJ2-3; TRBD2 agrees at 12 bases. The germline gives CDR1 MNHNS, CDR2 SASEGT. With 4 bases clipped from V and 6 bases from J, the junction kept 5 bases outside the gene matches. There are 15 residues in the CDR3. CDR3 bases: TGTGCCAGCAGTGGACTAGCGGGAGTGGGTGATACGCAGTATTTT. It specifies CASSGLAGVGDTQYF.